This paragraph reports one T cell receptor (beta chain). The data derive from a study of blood T cell repertoires in COVID-19. Looking at the study overall: Some COVID-19 samples were acute and others convalescent; all came from the United States, Italy and Spain. PBMCs, B-cell-depleted T cells, or T cells provided the cDNA or gDNA that made up the material.

In the authors' methods: Amplification from reference gene primers served as the basis for estimated nucleated cell counts. Using immunoSEQ multiplex PCR, the repertoire was profiled, and TCRdb retains in-frame clones only, with some absent. Clonal size and the V and J genes are those of that table, whereas D and trimming came from the DNA. Of fewer than 200,000 clones listed, just under 85% were seen once; the top ten hold under 8.5%. V was trimmed by 3 bases and J by 3 bases, leaving 11 bases between them. The CDR3 spans 14 residues. Germline loops: CDR1 MGHRA, CDR2 YSYEKL. This clonotype originated in a man aged 40-49 years who had recovered from COVID-19. Sequencing was performed on peripheral blood. This sequence joins TRBV4-1 and TRBJ2-5; D is possibly TRBD2 (5 bases). CDR3 sequence reads: CASSHRTGEETQYF. CDR3 in DNA: TGCGCCAGCAGCCACAGGACTGGGGAAGAGACCCAGTACTTC.